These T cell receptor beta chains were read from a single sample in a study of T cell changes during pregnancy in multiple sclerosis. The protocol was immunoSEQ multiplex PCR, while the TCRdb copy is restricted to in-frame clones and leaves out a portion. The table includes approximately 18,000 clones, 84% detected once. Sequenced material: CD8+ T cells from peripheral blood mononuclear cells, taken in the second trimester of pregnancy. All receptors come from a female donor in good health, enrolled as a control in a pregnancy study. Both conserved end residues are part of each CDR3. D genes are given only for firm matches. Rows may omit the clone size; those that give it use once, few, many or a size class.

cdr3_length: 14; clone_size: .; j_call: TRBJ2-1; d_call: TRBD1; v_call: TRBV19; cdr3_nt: TGTGCCAGTTCTCCGGGACAGGGGGCCTATGAGCAGTTCTTC; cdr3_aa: CASSPGQGAYEQFF
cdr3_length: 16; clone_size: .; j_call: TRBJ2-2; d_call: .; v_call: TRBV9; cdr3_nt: TGTGCCAGCAGCGTCCGTCCCAGGGAGAACACCGGGGAGCTGTTTTTT; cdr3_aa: CASSVRPRENTGELFF
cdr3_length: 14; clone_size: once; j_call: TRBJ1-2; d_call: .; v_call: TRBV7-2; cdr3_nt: TGTGCCAGCAGCTTTGGACTGGGGAACTATGGCTACACCTTC; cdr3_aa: CASSFGLGNYGYTF
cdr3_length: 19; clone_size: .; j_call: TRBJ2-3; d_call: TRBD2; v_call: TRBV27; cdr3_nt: TGTGCCAGCAGTTTGGTACTATGGGCTAGCGGGGGCACTCTAGATACGCAGTATTTT; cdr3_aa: CASSLVLWASGGTLDTQYF
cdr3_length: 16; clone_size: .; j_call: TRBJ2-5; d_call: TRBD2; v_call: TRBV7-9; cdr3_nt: TGTGCCAGCAGCAGCCAGGCGGGGGGGGCCAGTGAGACCCAGTACTTC; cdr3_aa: CASSSQAGGASETQYF
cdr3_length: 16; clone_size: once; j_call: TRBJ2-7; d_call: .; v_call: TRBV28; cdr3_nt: TGTGCCAGCAGTTCGACCCTACAGCTTAACTCCTACGAGCAGTACTTC; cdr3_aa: CASSSTLQLNSYEQYF
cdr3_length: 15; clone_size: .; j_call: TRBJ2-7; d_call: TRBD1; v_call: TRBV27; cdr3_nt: TGTGCCAGCAGTTTATTTACAGGGGGGACCTACGAGCAGTACTTC; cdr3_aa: CASSLFTGGTYEQYF
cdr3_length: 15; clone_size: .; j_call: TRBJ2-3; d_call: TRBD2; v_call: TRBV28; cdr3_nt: TGTGCCAGCAGCCAACTTGCGGGGGTGGGTGATACGCAGTATTTT; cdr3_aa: CASSQLAGVGDTQYF
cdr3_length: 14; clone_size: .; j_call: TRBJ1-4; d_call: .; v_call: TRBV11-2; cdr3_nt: TGTGCCAGCAGCTTAGTGGAGGGAGGGGAAAAACTGTTTTTT; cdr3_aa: CASSLVEGGEKLFF
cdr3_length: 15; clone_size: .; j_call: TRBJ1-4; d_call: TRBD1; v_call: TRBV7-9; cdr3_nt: TGTGCCAGCAGCTATCACAGGGGAACTAATGAAAAACTGTTTTTT; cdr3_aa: CASSYHRGTNEKLFF
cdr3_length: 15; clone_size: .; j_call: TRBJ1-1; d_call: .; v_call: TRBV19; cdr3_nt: TGTGCCAGTAGTATACTCGACCAGGGCTGGACTGAAGCTTTCTTT; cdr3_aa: CASSILDQGWTEAFF
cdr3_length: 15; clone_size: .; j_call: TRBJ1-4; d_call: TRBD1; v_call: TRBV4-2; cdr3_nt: TGTGCCAGCAGCCATGAGACAGGGGGTAATGAAAAACTGTTTTTT; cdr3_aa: CASSHETGGNEKLFF
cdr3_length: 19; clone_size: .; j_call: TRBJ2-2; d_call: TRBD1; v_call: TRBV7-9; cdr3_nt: TGTGCCAGCAGCTTATGGAGGACAGGTCGAGATAAGGTAGCCGGGGAGCTGTTTTTT; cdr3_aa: CASSLWRTGRDKVAGELFF
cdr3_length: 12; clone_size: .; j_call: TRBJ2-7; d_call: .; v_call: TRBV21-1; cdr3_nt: TGTGCCAGCAGCCTAGCGGGGAATGAGCAGTACTTC; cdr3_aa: CASSLAGNEQYF
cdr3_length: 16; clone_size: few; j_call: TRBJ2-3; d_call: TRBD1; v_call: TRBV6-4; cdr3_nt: TGTGCCAGCAGTGAGGGACAGGGGTCATACACAGATACGCAGTATTTT; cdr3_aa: CASSEGQGSYTDTQYF
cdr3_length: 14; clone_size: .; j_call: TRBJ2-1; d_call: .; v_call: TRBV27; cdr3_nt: TGTGCCAGCAGTTTACCCGGGACTTCCCATGAGCAGTTCTTC; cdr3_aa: CASSLPGTSHEQFF